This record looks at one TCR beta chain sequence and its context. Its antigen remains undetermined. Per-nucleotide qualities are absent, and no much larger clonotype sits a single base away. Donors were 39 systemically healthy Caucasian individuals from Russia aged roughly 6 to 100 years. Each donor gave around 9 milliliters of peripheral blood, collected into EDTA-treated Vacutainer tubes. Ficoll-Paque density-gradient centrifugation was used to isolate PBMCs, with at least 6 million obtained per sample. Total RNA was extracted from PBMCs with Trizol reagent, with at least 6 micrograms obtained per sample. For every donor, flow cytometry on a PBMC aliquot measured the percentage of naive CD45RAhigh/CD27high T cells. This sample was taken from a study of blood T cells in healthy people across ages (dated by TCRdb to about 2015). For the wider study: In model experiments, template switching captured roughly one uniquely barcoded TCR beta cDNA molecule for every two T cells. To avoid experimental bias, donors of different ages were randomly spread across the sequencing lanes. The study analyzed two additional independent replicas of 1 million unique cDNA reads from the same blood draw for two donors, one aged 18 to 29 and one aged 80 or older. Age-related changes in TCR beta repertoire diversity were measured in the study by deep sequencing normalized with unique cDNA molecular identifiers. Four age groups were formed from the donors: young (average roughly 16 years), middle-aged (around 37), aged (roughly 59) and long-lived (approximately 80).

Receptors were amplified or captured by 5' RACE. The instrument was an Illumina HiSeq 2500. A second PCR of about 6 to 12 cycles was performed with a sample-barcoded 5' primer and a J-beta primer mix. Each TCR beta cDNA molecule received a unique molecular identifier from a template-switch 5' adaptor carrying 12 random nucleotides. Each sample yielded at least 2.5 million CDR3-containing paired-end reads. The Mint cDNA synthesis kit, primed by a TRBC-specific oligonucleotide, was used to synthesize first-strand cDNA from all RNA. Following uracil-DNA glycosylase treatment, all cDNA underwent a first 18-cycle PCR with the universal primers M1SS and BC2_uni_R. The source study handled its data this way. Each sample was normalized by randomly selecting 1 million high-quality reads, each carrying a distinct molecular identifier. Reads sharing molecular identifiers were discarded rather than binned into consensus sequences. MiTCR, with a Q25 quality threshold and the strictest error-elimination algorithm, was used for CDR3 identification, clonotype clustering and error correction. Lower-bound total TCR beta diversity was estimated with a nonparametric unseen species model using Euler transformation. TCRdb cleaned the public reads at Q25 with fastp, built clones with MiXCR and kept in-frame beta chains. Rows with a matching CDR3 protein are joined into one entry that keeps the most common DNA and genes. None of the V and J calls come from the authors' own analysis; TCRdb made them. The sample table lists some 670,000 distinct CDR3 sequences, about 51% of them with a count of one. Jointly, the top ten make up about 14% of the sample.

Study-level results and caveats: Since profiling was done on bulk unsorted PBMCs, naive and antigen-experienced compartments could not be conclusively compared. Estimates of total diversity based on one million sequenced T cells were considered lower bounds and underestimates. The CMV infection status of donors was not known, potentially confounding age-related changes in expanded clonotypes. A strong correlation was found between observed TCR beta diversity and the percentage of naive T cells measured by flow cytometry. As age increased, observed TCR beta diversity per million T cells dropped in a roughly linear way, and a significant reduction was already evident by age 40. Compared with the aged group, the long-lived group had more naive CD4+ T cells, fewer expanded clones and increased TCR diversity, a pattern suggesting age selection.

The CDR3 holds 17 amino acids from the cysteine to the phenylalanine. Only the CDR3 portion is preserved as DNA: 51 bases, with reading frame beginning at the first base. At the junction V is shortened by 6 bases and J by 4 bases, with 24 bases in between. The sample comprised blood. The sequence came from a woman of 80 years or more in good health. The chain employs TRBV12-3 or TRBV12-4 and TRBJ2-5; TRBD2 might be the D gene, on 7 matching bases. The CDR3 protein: CASSPTRGGAGRETQYF. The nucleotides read TGTGCCAGCAGCCCCACTCGTGGGGGGGCAGGTAGAGAGACCCAGTACTTC.